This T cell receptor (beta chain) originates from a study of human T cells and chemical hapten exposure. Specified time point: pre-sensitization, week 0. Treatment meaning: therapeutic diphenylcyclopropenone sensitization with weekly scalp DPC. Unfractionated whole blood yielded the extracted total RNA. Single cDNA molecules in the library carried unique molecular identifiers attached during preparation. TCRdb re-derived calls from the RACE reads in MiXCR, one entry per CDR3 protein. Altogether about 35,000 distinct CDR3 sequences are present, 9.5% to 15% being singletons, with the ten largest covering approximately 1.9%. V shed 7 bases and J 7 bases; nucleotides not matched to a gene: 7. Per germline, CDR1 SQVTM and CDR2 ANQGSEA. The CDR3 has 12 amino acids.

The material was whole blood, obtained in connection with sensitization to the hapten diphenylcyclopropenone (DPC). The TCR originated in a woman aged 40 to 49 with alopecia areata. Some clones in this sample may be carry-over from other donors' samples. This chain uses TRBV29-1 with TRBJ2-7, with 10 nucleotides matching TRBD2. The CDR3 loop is CSAEREGREQYF. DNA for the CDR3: TGCAGCGCCGAGCGGGAGGGCCGAGAGCAGTACTTC.